A selection of T cell receptor beta chains follows, all from one sample in a study of shared clonotypes between healthy human individuals. This table comes from immunoSEQ multiplex PCR, and its TCRdb copy is limited to in-frame clones, with some not included. This table has more than 850,000 clones, about 84% appearing once. The sample was memory CD4+ T cells from PBMCs. These receptors originate from a man between 18 and 35 years old in good health. Some clones in this sample may be carry-over from other donors' samples. Each CDR3 is given with its conserved first and last residue. A D gene is named only where the DNA matches it firmly. The size of a clone is reported for some rows only, either as once, few or many, or as a class for expanded clones.

v_gene	abundance	d_gene	j_gene	CDR3aa	CDR3nt
TRBV28	.	.	TRBJ1-1	CASSGFAMNTEAFF	TGTGCCAGCAGTGGGTTTGCCATGAACACTGAAGCTTTCTTT
TRBV7-3	.	.	TRBJ2-5	CASSTGRGGAETQYF	TGTGCCAGCAGCACTGGACGGGGAGGCGCGGAGACCCAGTACTTC
TRBV7-2	.	TRBD2	TRBJ2-2	CASSFRGQREYTGELFF	TGTGCCAGCAGCTTCCGAGGGCAGCGGGAGTACACCGGGGAGCTGTTTTTT
TRBV6-1	.	.	TRBJ2-7	CASSAPEGSIYEQYF	TGTGCCAGCAGTGCCCCAGAAGGATCCATCTACGAGCAGTACTTC
TRBV6-1	.	.	TRBJ1-6	CASSVRANSPLHF	TGTGCCAGCAGTGTCAGGGCCAATTCACCCCTCCACTTT
TRBV20-1	.	.	TRBJ2-7	CSATLSYEQYF	TGCAGTGCTACTCTTTCCTACGAGCAGTACTTC
TRBV28	.	.	TRBJ1-2	CASSPGGGGYTF	TGTGCCAGCAGTCCCGGAGGAGGTGGCTACACCTTC
TRBV21-1	.	.	TRBJ1-4	CASRSVPGQGELANEKLFF	TGTGCCAGCAGGTCGGTTCCGGGACAGGGAGAGTTGGCTAATGAAAAACTGTTTTTT
TRBV29-1	.	.	TRBJ2-7	CSVAQPTKPVATLSEQYF	TGCAGCGTTGCTCAGCCAACAAAGCCTGTAGCGACCCTTAGCGAGCAGTACTTC
TRBV28	once	.	TRBJ2-7	CASSPGGRGILEQYF	TGTGCCAGCAGTCCCGGAGGGCGGGGTATTTTGGAGCAGTACTTC
TRBV29-1	.	.	TRBJ1-2	CSVRGGSNYGYTF	TGCAGCGTTAGGGGGGGATCTAACTATGGCTACACCTTC
TRBV11-2	once	.	TRBJ1-6	CASTSWLEASPLHF	TGTGCCAGCACCTCGTGGTTGGAGGCTTCACCCCTCCACTTT
TRBV5-1	.	.	TRBJ1-2	CASRREVEGYTF	TGCGCCAGCCGCCGGGAGGTGGAGGGCTACACCTTC
TRBV27	.	.	TRBJ2-7	CASSLSGLSYEQYF	TGTGCCAGCAGTTTATCTGGCCTATCCTACGAGCAGTACTTC
TRBV19	.	TRBD1	TRBJ1-5	CASSPSDRVDQPQHF	TGTGCCAGTAGTCCGTCGGACAGGGTAGATCAGCCCCAGCATTTT
TRBV7-9	.	.	TRBJ1-4	CASSSDVNEKLFF	TGTGCCAGCAGCTCCGACGTTAATGAAAAACTGTTTTTT
TRBV7-8	once	TRBD1	TRBJ2-1	CASSLRDRGLGNEQFF	TGTGCCAGCAGCTTACGGGACAGGGGGCTGGGAAATGAGCAGTTCTTC
TRBV15	.	.	TRBJ1-1	CATSRERSRSHEAFF	TGTGCCACCAGCAGAGAGCGGAGCCGTTCGCATGAAGCTTTCTTT
TRBV28	.	.	TRBJ2-7	CASRMRQAPYEQYF	TGTGCCAGCAGGATGAGACAGGCCCCCTACGAGCAGTACTTC
TRBV29-1	.	.	TRBJ1-4	CSASNEKLFF	TGCAGCGCTAGTAATGAAAAACTGTTTTTT
TRBV18	.	.	TRBJ2-5	CASSPRGPGTQYF	TGTGCCAGCTCACCGAGGGGCCCCGGGACCCAGTACTTC
TRBV29-1	once	.	TRBJ2-5	CSVLGTGETQYF	TGCAGCGTTCTCGGGACGGGAGAGACCCAGTACTTC
TRBV28	.	TRBD1	TRBJ2-4	CASIPAGDRLNIQYF	TGTGCCAGCATACCGGCCGGGGACAGACTGAACATTCAGTACTTC
TRBV30	.	.	TRBJ2-7	CAYQPGRPPYEQYF	TGTGCCTATCAACCCGGCAGGCCCCCTTACGAGCAGTACTTC
TRBV29-1	.	.	TRBJ1-6	CSVVLVSGAPLHF	TGCAGCGTAGTGCTGGTCAGTGGAGCACCCCTCCACTTT
TRBV6-5	.	.	TRBJ2-2	CASSYAGPTGELFF	TGTGCCAGCAGTTACGCAGGACCCACCGGGGAGCTGTTTTTT
TRBV11-3	.	.	TRBJ2-7	CASSLDQAGYEQYF	TGTGCCAGCAGCTTAGATCAGGCCGGCTACGAGCAGTACTTC
TRBV18	.	.	TRBJ1-5	CASSLYSNQPQHF	TGTGCCAGCTCCCTCTATAGCAATCAGCCCCAGCATTTT
TRBV9	once	TRBD1	TRBJ1-4	CASSATGESEKLFF	TGTGCCAGCAGCGCGACAGGGGAAAGTGAAAAACTGTTTTTT
TRBV7-3	.	.	TRBJ1-2	CASSPEGGNYGYTF	TGTGCCAGCAGCCCCGAAGGGGGGAACTATGGCTACACCTTC
TRBV6-5	.	.	TRBJ2-5	CASSLSERPFETQYF	TGTGCCAGCAGTCTTAGCGAGAGACCCTTTGAGACCCAGTACTTC
TRBV11-2	once	.	TRBJ2-1	CASSLGRSSYNEQFF	TGTGCCAGCAGCTTGGGGCGAAGCTCCTACAATGAGCAGTTCTTC
TRBV10-3	once	.	TRBJ2-4	CAISAGGRGSQGENIQYF	TGTGCCATCAGTGCCGGAGGAAGGGGCTCGCAAGGAGAAAACATTCAGTACTTC
TRBV5-5	.	.	TRBJ2-1	CASTESSYNEQFF	TGTGCCAGCACAGAGTCCTCCTACAATGAGCAGTTCTTC
TRBV29-1	.	.	TRBJ2-2	CSVEEGKGTGELFF	TGCAGCGTTGAAGAGGGTAAGGGCACCGGGGAGCTGTTTTTT
TRBV5-1	.	.	TRBJ2-7	CASSFGRGTYEQYF	TGCGCCAGCAGTTTCGGACGCGGAACCTACGAGCAGTACTTC